Reported below is one TCR beta chain. V trimming: 7 bases; J trimming: 4 bases; junction bases outside the gene matches: 7. The CDR3 runs to 13 residues. Germline CDR1 and CDR2: GTSNPN and SVGIG (reference sequence). In the source study's methods: For nucleated cells, counts were estimated from reference gene primer amplification. Here immunoSEQ multiplex PCR was the method, and the copy in TCRdb shows in-frame clones only, minus some. Clone size and V and J calls were adopted from that table, with D and trimming inferred from the DNA. The repertoire holds about 340,000 clones, with roughly 86% as singletons. The source of the sample is a study of blood T cell repertoires in COVID-19.

The sample was peripheral blood. V usage is TRBV30 and J usage is TRBJ1-1, with TRBD1 matching over 9 bases. The source is a woman aged 70-85 years with COVID-19, enrolled during active disease. Written as DNA, the CDR3 is TGTGCCTCCCGAACAGGGGGCGTCACTGAAGCTTTCTTT. This encodes CASRTGGVTEAFF.